Below are 20 T cell receptor beta chains sequenced from a single sample in a study of T cell responses to AZD1222 COVID-19 vaccine (dated by TCRdb to the early 2020s). The time point label, as the study defines it: baseline before first vaccination. Library construction relied on the immunoSEQ multiplex PCR assay. TCRdb's version of the immuneACCESS table is confined to in-frame rearrangements and falls short of the full clone set. An unresolved V gene accounts for under half of the shortfall where checked; the remainder is of unknown origin. For this sample there are more than 110,000 clones; 80% to 90% appear just once. The ten largest clones take up around 8% of the sample. The sequenced sample was peripheral blood, obtained on day 0 of AZD1222 vaccination. Receptor source: an adult in good health.

The chain is built from TRBV6-6 and TRBJ1-3; D may be TRBD1 (6 bases). Germline CDR1 is MNHNY and CDR2 is SVGAGI (reference sequence). This CDR3 region has 14 residues. V was clipped by 11 bases and J by 2 bases, with 16 bases between them. Here the CDR3 DNA reads TGTGCCCCAGTTACAGGGCATACTGGAAACACCATATATTTT. Amino acid sequence: CAPVTGHTGNTIYF.

The V call is TRBV4-2, the J call TRBJ2-1; 8 bases are a match to TRBD2. Germline V lookup: CDR1 LGHNA, CDR2 YNFKEQ. Unmatched junction bases numbered 10, after V lost 0 bases and J lost 6 bases. The CDR3 has 17 residues. The CDR3 loop is CASSQDLAGGTFNEQFF. CDR3 coding DNA: TGTGCCAGCAGCCAAGATTTGGCGGGGGGAACTTTCAATGAGCAGTTCTTC.

The chain carries TRBV27 and TRBJ1-2; no reliable D call. The CDR3 length is 14 residues. V lost 2 bases and J 0 bases, leaving 7 bases between the germline ends. Germline CDR1 and CDR2: MNHEY and SMNVEV (reference sequence). The CDR3 bases are TGTGCCAGCAGTTTAGGGTTGGCTAACTATGGCTACACCTTC. It codes for CASSLGLANYGYTF.

This clone was seen only a few times. This chain links TRBV27 with TRBJ1-6, with 7 nucleotides matching TRBD1. This CDR3 spans 15 amino acids. Germline lookup yields CDR1 MNHEY and CDR2 SMNVEV (reference sequence). Trimming removed 4 bases from V and 7 bases from J; junction bases left unmatched: 7. CDR3 sequence reads: CASSYTGTENSPLHF. DNA of the CDR3: TGTGCCAGCAGTTATACCGGGACAGAGAATTCACCCCTCCACTTT.

The gene calls are TRBV12-3 or TRBV12-4 and TRBJ1-2; 10 bases map to TRBD1. The ends lost 6 bases at V and 2 bases at J; junction bases unmatched: 0. The CDR3 has 13 amino acids. The CDR3: CASRDRGNYGYTF. CDR3 nucleotide sequence: TGTGCCAGCAGGGACAGGGGGAACTATGGCTACACCTTC.

The chain has TRBV20-1 and TRBJ2-7, with D hard to call. V gave up 3 bases and J gave up 3 bases, with 6 bases separating them. Germline CDR1 and CDR2: DFQATT and SNEGSKA (reference sequence). CDR3 length equals 11 residues. The CDR3 region is CSASTNYEQYF. The CDR3 DNA is TGCAGTGCTAGTACTAACTACGAGCAGTACTTC.

The V and J genes are TRBV6-5 and TRBJ2-1; possible D gene TRBD1, 6 bases. With 8 bases removed from V and 4 bases from J, the gap between germline ends came to 15 bases. CDR1 and CDR2 (germline): MNHEY, SVGAGI. The CDR3 loop spans 14 amino acids. For the CDR3, the DNA is TGTGCCAGCCGTTTCGACAGGTCTTACAATGAGCAGTTCTTC. Translating gives CASRFDRSYNEQFF.

This chain connects TRBV3-1 (or the pseudogene TRBV3-2) to TRBJ2-1; D perhaps matches TRBD2 (5 bases). The V gene lost 2 bases and the J gene lost 6 bases, with 8 bases spanning the gap. The CDR3 sequence is 13 residues long. CDR1 and CDR2 (germline): LGHDT, YNNKEL (reference sequence). CDR3 in amino acids: CASSQTRSNEQFF. DNA for the CDR3: TGTGCCAGCAGCCAAACTAGAAGCAATGAGCAGTTCTTC.

The V gene is TRBV5-1, the J gene TRBJ1-6; D not resolved. The CDR3 runs to 19 residues. V gave up 2 bases and J gave up 9 bases, with 27 bases separating them. The germline gives CDR1 SGHRS, CDR2 YFSETQ. Written as DNA, the CDR3 is TGCGCCAGCAGCTTTGGTCGGGCCTGGTCAGCTTCAGAAGCTTCACCCCTCCACTTT. Translating gives CASSFGRAWSASEASPLHF. The whole variable domain, filled in from reference TRBV5-1 and TRBJ1-6, reads KAGVTQTPRYLIKTRGQQVTLSCSPISGHRSVSWYQQTPGQGLQFLFEYFSETQRNKGNFPGRFSGRQFSNSRSEMNVSTLELGDSALYLCASSFGRAWSASEASPLHFGNGTRLTVT.

The chain is built from TRBV12-3 or TRBV12-4 and TRBJ2-2, with D uncertain. V gave up 6 bases and J gave up 6 bases, with 11 bases separating them. The CDR3 sequence is 13 residues long. The CDR3 sequence: CASSYSRAGELFF. CDR3 nucleotides: TGTGCCAGCAGCTACTCCCGAGCCGGGGAGCTGTTTTTT.

This clone came up once. The chain carries TRBV19 and TRBJ1-2; unclear D gene. The V gene lost 7 bases and the J gene lost 7 bases, with 10 bases spanning the gap. CDR3 length: 11 residues. Germline CDR1 reads LNHDA; CDR2 reads SQIVND (reference sequence). The CDR3 spells CASIGRSGYTF. CDR3 nucleotides: TGTGCCAGTATCGGCAGGTCTGGCTACACCTTC. Variable domain in full (rest from reference TRBV19 and TRBJ1-2): DGGITQSPKYLFRKEGQNVTLSCEQNLNHDAMYWYRQDPGQGLRLIYYSQIVNDFQKGDIAEGYSVSREKKESFPLTVTSAQKNPTAFYLCASIGRSGYTFGSGTRLTVV.

This clone has a handful of counts. The junction departs from germline at one end; a sequencing error may be responsible. The rearrangement joins TRBV7-9 to TRBJ1-6; D uncertain. CDR1 is SEHNR, CDR2 FQNEAQ, per germline (reference sequence). This CDR3 contains 15 residues. The CDR3 sequence is CASSLARLSNSPLHF. Here the CDR3 DNA reads TGTGCCAGCAGTTTAGCACGACTGAGTAATTCACCCCTCCACTTT.

This clone was found once. The chain is built from TRBV7-2 and TRBJ2-6; 9 positions agree with TRBD1. Germline CDR1 SGHTA, CDR2 FQGNSA. The length of the CDR3 is 19 residues. Unmatched junction bases numbered 13, after V lost 3 bases and J lost 4 bases. The CDR3 region has the DNA TGTGCCAGCAGCTTCCCCTCCGGGACAGGGATTGTGGGGGCCAACGTCCTGACTTTC. Translated, it gives CASSFPSGTGIVGANVLTF.

The rearrangement links TRBV30 to TRBJ1-2; D uncertain. CDR3 size: 14 residues. With 3 bases removed from V and 5 bases from J, the gap between germline ends came to 16 bases. Germline CDR1 and CDR2: GTSNPN and SVGIG (reference sequence). The CDR3 here is CAWRGNAQRYGYTF. In nucleotides, the CDR3 is TGTGCCTGGAGAGGAAATGCCCAACGTTATGGCTACACCTTC.

This CDR3 is CASSQGGAQSYEQYF. In DNA, the CDR3 is TGTGCCAGCAGCCAAGGCGGGGCGCAATCCTACGAGCAGTACTTC. J is TRBJ2-7 and V is TRBV3-1 (or the pseudogene TRBV3-2); weak D call: TRBD2 (6 bases). The CDR3 has 15 residues. The germline V and J ends were trimmed by 1 base and 1 base, with 11 bases remaining between them. CDR1 is LGHDT and CDR2 is YNNKEL in the germline V gene (reference sequence).

The chain links TRBV10-2 to TRBJ2-7; 13 nucleotides align to TRBD2. CDR1 WSHSY and CDR2 SAAADI come from the germline V gene. This CDR3 is 18 amino acids long. Trimming at V came to 6 bases and at J to 2 bases, leaving 13 bases not matched to a gene. The CDR3 sequence is CASRIVNPGLAGTYEQYF. Written as DNA, the CDR3 is TGCGCCAGCAGGATAGTCAACCCGGGACTAGCGGGGACCTACGAGCAGTACTTC.

The chain joins TRBV12-3 or TRBV12-4 to TRBJ2-1; no reliable D call. V shed 4 bases and J shed 8 bases, with 12 bases lying between them. The CDR3 covers 13 residues. The CDR3 nucleotides are TGTGCCAGCAGTTACGGATCAGTCCATGAGCAGTTCTTC. It codes for CASSYGSVHEQFF.

V is TRBV7-8 and J is TRBJ2-2; 9 bases fit TRBD1. Germline lookup yields CDR1 SGHVS and CDR2 FQNEAQ. The CDR3 has 16 residues. V gave up 5 bases and J gave up 5 bases; unmatched junction bases: 9. The CDR3 loop is CASSQPGTGITGELFF. The CDR3 DNA follows: TGTGCCAGCAGCCAGCCAGGGACAGGGATTACCGGGGAGCTGTTTTTT.

The chain recombines TRBV28 with TRBJ1-5; TRBD1 matches at 10 bases. CDR1 and CDR2 from the germline V gene are MDHEN and SYDVKM. V lost 6 bases, J lost 6 bases, and 5 bases stayed unmatched. The length of the CDR3 is 14 residues. The CDR3 reads CASSLGQGIQPQHF. As DNA, the CDR3 is TGTGCCAGCAGCCTGGGACAGGGGATTCAGCCCCAGCATTTT. Filled out from reference TRBV28 and TRBJ1-5, the complete variable domain reads DVKVTQSSRYLVKRTGEKVFLECVQDMDHENMFWYRQDPGLGLRLIYFSYDVKMKEKGDIPEGYSVSREKKERFSLILESASTNQTSMYLCASSLGQGIQPQHFGDGTRLSIL.

The chain couples TRBV19 to TRBJ1-6; D is ambiguous. The germline CDR1 and CDR2 sequences are LNHDA and SQIVND (reference sequence). With 5 bases removed from V and 4 bases from J, the gap between germline ends came to 9 bases. The CDR3 totals 14 residues. CDR3 nucleotide sequence: TGTGCCAGTAGTCGGGCGCTATATAATTCACCCCTCCACTTT. Translated, it gives CASSRALYNSPLHF.